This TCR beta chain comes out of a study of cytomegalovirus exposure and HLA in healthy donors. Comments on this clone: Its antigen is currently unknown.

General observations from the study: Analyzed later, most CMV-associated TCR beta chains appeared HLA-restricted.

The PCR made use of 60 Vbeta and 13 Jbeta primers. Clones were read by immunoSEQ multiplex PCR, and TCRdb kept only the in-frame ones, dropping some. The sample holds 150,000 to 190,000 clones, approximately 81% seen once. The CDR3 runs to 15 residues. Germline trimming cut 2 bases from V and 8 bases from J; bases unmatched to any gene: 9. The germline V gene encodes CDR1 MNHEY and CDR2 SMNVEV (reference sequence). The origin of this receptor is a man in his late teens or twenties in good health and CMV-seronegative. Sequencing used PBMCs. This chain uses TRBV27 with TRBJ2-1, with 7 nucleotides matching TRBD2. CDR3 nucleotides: TGTGCCAGCAGTTTAATGGCGGGAGAGGGGTATGAGCAGTTCTTC. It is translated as CASSLMAGEGYEQFF.